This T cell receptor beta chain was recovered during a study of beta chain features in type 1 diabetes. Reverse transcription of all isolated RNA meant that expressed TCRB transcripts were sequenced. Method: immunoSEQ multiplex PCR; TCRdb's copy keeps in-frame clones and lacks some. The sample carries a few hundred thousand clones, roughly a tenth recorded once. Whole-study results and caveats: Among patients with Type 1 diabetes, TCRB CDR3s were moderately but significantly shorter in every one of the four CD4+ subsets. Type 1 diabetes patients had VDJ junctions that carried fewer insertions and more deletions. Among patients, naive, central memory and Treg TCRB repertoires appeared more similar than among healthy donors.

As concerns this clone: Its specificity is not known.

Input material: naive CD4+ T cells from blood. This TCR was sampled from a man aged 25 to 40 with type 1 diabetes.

Here the CDR3 DNA reads TGTGCCAGCGGAACATCAGGGGCTCTGAACACCGGGGAGCTGTTTTTT. It specifies CASGTSGALNTGELFF. This chain joins TRBV2 and TRBJ2-2; TRBD1 might be the D (6 bases). Germline-derived CDR1 and CDR2 are SNHLY and FYNNEI. V was cut by 8 bases and J by 1 base, with 17 bases left in between. This CDR3 is built from 16 residues.